The source of this TCR beta chain is a study of blood T cells in healthy people across ages. For the study at large: Through template switching, about one barcoded beta molecule was captured per two T cells, as measured in model experiments.

No fewer than 5.5 micrograms of total RNA were isolated from every sample. Worth noting for this clonotype: Its antigen is not identified.

Study-level points and caveats: Significant beta diversity loss was already apparent by age roughly 44, declining roughly linearly. Both higher diversity and more naive CD4+ cells marked long-lived donors when set against aged donors.

From germline, CDR1 is SGHDT and CDR2 YYEEEE. This CDR3 is built from 13 residues. With 0 bases removed from V and 8 bases from J, the gap between germline ends came to 9 bases. Through a sample-barcoded 5' primer and a J-beta primer mix, a second PCR was run for roughly 6 to 11 cycles. TCRdb called the 5' RACE reads again in MiXCR, with one record for every CDR3 protein. The sample holds about 1.8 million distinct CDR3 sequences, just under 50% seen once. Sequencing was performed on blood. The J gene is TRBJ2-1, the V gene TRBV5-6, with D tentatively TRBD1 (5 bases). This receptor was taken from a woman aged 40 to 50 in good health. CDR3 residues: CASSLVEGDEQFF. The CDR3 region has the DNA TGTGCCAGCAGCTTGGTTGAAGGGGATGAGCAGTTCTTC.